This is a list of T cell receptor beta chains from one sample in a study of blood T cell repertoires in COVID-19. TCRdb's copy holds only in-frame clones and misses some; the assay was immunoSEQ multiplex PCR. The sample yields about 310,000 clones, just under 90% seen once. Sequenced material: PBMCs or T cells enriched from blood (not recorded which). These TCRs come from a woman in her twenties or thirties who had recovered from COVID-19. The CDR3 runs from the conserved cysteine through the conserved F or W. Fields, in order: CDR3 protein, CDR3 DNA, V gene, clone size, D gene, J gene. D genes are given only for firm matches. Clone size is not always given. Where it is, it says once, few, many or a class for expanded clones.

CASSQEISGTTNYEQYF,TGTGCCAGCAGCCAAGAGATCTCGGGGACTACGAACTACGAGCAGTACTTC,TRBV3-1/TRBV3-2,-,TRBD2,TRBJ2-7
CASSINPGVRNQPQHF,TGTGCCAGCAGCATAAACCCGGGGGTACGCAATCAGCCCCAGCATTTT,TRBV5-4,-,-,TRBJ1-5
CASSYQYTQYF,TGTGCCAGCAGTTACCAATATACGCAGTATTTT,TRBV6-5,-,-,TRBJ2-3
CASSPPGLYNEQFF,TGTGCCAGCAGCCCACCGGGACTTTACAATGAGCAGTTCTTC,TRBV7-3,-,-,TRBJ2-1
CASSNFQGYEKLFF,TGTGCCAGCAGTAACTTCCAGGGCTACGAAAAACTGTTTTTT,TRBV6-2/TRBV6-3,few,-,TRBJ1-4
CASSLERNSYNEQFF,TGCGCCAGCAGCTTGGAGCGGAACAGTTACAATGAGCAGTTCTTC,TRBV5-1,-,-,TRBJ2-1
CAWRPWEGGNTEAFF,TGTGCCTGGAGGCCATGGGAGGGGGGGAACACTGAAGCTTTCTTT,TRBV30,few,-,TRBJ1-1
CASTLVSSYEQYF,TGTGCCAGCACTCTTGTTAGCTCCTACGAGCAGTACTTC,TRBV28,-,-,TRBJ2-7
CASSRTSGSTDTQYF,TGTGCCAGCAGCAGGACTAGCGGAAGCACAGATACGCAGTATTTT,TRBV11-2,-,TRBD2,TRBJ2-3
CASSQAPGEPYGYTF,TGTGCCAGCAGCCAAGCCCCAGGGGAGCCCTATGGCTACACCTTC,TRBV3-1/TRBV3-2,-,-,TRBJ1-2
CASSPRTTASYNEQFF,TGTGCCAGCAGCCCGCGTACTACTGCTTCCTACAATGAGCAGTTCTTC,TRBV5-5,-,-,TRBJ2-1
CASSRSSGAYNEQFF,TGTGCCAGCAGCCGGTCAAGCGGGGCCTACAATGAGCAGTTCTTC,TRBV7-3,-,TRBD2,TRBJ2-1
CASSQVLANEQFF,TGTGCCAGCAGCCAAGTACTAGCAAATGAGCAGTTCTTC,TRBV14,once,-,TRBJ2-1
CASSQSYPTAGCSQPQHF,TGCGCCAGCAGTCAATCGTATCCCACCGCAGGGTGCTCCCAGCCCCAGCATTTT,TRBV23-1,-,-,TRBJ1-5
CASSNYGTANTEAFF,TGTGCCAGCAGTAATTATGGGACAGCCAACACTGAAGCTTTCTTT,TRBV6-5,-,TRBD1,TRBJ1-1
CAISGGGLTEAFF,TGTGCCATCAGTGGCGGGGGCCTCACTGAAGCTTTCTTT,TRBV10-3,-,-,TRBJ1-1